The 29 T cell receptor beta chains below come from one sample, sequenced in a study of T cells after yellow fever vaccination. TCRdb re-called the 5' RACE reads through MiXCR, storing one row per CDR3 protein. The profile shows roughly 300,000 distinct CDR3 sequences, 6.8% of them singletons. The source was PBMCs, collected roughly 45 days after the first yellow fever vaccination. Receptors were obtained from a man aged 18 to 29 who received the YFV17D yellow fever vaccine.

The chain's CDR3 is CASSEAVQGTGYEQYV. The CDR3 DNA reads as TGTGCCAGCAGTGAAGCGGTACAGGGTACGGGTTACGAGCAGTACGTC. The chain recombines TRBV6-1 with TRBJ2-7; D might be TRBD1 (6 bases). Trimming pared 0 bases from V and 4 bases from J, leaving 16 bases between. Per the germline V gene, CDR1 is MNHNS and CDR2 is SASEGT. The CDR3 totals 16 residues.

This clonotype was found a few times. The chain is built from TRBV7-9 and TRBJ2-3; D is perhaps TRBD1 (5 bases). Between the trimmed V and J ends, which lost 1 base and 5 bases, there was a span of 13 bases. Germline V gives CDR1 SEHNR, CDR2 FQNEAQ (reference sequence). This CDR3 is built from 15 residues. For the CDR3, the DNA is TGTGCCAGCAGCTTAGATGGCAGGGTGGGAGATACGCAGTATTTT. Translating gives CASSLDGRVGDTQYF.

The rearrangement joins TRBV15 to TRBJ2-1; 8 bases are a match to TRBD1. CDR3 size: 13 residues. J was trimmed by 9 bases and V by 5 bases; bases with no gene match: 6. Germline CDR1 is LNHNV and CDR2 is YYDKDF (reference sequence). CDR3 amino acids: CATSWQGAIEQFF. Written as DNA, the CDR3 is TGTGCCACCAGCTGGCAGGGGGCGATTGAGCAGTTCTTC.

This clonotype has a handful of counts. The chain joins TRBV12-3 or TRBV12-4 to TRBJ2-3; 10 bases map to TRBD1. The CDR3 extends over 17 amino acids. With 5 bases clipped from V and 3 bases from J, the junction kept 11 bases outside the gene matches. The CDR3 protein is CASSPHPDRGRTDTQYF. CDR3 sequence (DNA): TGTGCCAGCAGTCCTCACCCCGACAGGGGGCGAACAGATACGCAGTATTTT.

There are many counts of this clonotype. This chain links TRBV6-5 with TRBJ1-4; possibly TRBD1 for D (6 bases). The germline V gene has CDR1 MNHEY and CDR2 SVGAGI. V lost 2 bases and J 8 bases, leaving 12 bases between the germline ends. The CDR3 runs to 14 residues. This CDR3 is CASSYEGGGEKLFF. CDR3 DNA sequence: TGTGCCAGCAGTTACGAGGGGGGGGGCGAAAAACTGTTTTTT.

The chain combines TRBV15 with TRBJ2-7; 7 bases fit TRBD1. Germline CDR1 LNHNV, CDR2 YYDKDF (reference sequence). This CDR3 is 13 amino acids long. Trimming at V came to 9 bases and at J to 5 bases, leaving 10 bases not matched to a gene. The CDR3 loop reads CATRKYRGDEQYF. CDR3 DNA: TGTGCCACTAGAAAATACAGGGGCGACGAGCAGTACTTC.

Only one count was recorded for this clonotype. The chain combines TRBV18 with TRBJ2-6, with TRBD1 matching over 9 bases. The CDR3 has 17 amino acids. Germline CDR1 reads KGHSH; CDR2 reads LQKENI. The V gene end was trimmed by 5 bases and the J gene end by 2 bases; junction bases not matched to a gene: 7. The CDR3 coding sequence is TGTGCCAGCTCATTACCCGGGACAGGGACTGGGGCCAACGTCCTGACTTTC. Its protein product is CASSLPGTGTGANVLTF.

The CDR3 coding sequence is TGCGCCAGCAGCCAAGATCGTCCAAACACAGATACGCAGTATTTT. As protein: CASSQDRPNTDTQYF. The V call is TRBV4-3, the J call TRBJ2-3; D gene uncertain. CDR1 LGHNA and CDR2 YSLEER come from the germline V gene. Trimming shortened V by 0 bases and J by 2 bases, and 9 bases separated the two germline ends. This CDR3 is built from 15 residues.

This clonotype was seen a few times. The CDR3 reads CASSVVPGGGNEQFF. In DNA form, the CDR3 reads TGTGCCAGCAGCGTAGTCCCCGGAGGGGGCAATGAGCAGTTCTTC. This sequence joins TRBV9 and TRBJ2-1; D tentatively reads TRBD1 or TRBD2 (6 bases each). Germline V gene data show CDR1 as SGDLS and CDR2 as YYNGEE. CDR3 length: 15 residues. Trimming left V 0 bases short and J 6 bases short, with 13 bases between.

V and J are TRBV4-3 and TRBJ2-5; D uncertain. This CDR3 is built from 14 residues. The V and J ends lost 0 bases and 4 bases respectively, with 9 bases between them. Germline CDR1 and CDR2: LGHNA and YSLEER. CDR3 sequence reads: CASSQDLSGETQYF. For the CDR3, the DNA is TGCGCCAGCAGCCAAGATTTATCAGGAGAGACCCAGTACTTC.

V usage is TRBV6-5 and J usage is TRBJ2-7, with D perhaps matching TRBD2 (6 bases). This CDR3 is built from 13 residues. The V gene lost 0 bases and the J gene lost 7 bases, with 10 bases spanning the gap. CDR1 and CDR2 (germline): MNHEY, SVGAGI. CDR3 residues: CASSYSRAGEQYV. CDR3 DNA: TGTGCCAGCAGTTACTCGCGGGCGGGGGAGCAGTACGTC.

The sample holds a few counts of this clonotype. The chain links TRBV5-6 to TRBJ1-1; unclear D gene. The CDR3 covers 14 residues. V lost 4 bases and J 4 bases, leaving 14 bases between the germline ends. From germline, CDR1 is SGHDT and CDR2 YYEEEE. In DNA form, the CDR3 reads TGTGCCAGCAGCCTCCAAGGCAAGACCACTGAAGCTTTCTTT. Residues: CASSLQGKTTEAFF.

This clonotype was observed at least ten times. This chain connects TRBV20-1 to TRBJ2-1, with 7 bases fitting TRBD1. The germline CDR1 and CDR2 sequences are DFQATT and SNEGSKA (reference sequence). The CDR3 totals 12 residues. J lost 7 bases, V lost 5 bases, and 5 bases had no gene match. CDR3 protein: CSAGDSVNEQFF. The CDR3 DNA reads TGCAGTGCTGGGGACAGTGTGAATGAGCAGTTCTTC.

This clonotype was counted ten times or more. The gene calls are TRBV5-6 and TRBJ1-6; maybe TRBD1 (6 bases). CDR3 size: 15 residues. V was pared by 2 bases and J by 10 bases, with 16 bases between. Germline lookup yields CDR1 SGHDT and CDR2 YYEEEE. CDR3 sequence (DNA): TGTGCCAGCAGCTTAAGGGGACACCTGGGATCACCCCTCCACTTT. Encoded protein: CASSLRGHLGSPLHF.

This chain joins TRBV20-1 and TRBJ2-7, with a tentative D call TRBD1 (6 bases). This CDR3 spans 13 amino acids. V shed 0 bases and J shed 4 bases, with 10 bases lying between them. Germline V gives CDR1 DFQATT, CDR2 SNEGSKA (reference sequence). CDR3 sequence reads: CSARETGLYEQYV. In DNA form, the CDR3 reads TGCAGTGCTAGAGAAACAGGGTTGTACGAGCAGTACGTC.

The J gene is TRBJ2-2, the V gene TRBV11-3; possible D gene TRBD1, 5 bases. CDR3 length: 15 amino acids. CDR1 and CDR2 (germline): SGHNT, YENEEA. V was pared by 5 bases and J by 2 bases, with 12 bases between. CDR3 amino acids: CASSLTDSNTGELFF. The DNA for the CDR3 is TGTGCCAGCAGCCTGACTGACAGTAACACCGGGGAGCTGTTTTTT.

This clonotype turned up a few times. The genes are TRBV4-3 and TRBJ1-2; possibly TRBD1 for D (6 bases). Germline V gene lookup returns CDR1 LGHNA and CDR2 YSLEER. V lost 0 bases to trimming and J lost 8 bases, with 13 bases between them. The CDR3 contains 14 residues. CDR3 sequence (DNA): TGCGCCAGCAGCCAAGATCTGGCAGGGGACGGCTACACCTTC. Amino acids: CASSQDLAGDGYTF.

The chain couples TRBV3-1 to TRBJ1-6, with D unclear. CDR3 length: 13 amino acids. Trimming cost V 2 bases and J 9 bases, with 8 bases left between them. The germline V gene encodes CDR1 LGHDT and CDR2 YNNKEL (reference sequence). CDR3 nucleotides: TGTGCCAGCAGCCAACGGGTAGGTTCACCCCTCCACTTT. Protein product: CASSQRVGSPLHF. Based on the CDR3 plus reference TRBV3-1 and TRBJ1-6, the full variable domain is DTAVSQTPKYLVTQMGNDKSIKCEQNLGHDTMYWYKQDSKKFLKIMFSYNNKELIINETVPNRFSPKSPDKAHLNLHINSLELGDSAVYFCASSQRVGSPLHFGNGTRLTVT.

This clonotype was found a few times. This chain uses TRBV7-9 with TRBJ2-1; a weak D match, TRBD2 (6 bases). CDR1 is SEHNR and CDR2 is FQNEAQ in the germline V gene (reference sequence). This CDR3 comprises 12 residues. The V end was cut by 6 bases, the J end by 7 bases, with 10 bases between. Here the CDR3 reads CASRGRTNEQFF. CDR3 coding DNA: TGTGCCAGCAGGGGGAGGACGAATGAGCAGTTCTTC.

CDR3 coding DNA: TGCGCCAGCAGCGAGAGGATGGCAGATACGCAGTATTTT. Its protein is CASSERMADTQYF. The V and J genes are TRBV5-1 and TRBJ2-3; no firm D call. CDR3 length: 13 residues. Per germline, CDR1 SGHRS and CDR2 YFSETQ. Trimming removed 4 bases at V and 4 bases at J, with 10 bases between.

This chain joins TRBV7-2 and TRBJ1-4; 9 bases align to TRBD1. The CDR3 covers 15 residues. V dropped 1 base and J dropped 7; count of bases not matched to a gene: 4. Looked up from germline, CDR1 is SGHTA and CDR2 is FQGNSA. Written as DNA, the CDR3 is TGTGCCAGCAGCTTAGTGGGGACAGGGCTTGAAAAACTGTTTTTT. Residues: CASSLVGTGLEKLFF.

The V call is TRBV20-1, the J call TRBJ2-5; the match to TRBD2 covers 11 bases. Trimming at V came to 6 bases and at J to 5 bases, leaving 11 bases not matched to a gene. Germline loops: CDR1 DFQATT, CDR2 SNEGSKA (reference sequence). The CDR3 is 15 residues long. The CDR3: CSAPVVAGGRETQYF. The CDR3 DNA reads TGCAGTGCACCGGTGGTAGCGGGGGGGCGGGAGACCCAGTACTTC.

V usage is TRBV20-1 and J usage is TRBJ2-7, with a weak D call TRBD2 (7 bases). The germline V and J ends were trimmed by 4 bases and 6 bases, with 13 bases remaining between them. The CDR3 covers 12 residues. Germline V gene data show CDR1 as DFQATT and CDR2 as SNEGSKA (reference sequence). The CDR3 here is CSANRGGGEQYV. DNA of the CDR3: TGCAGTGCTAATAGGGGGGGCGGCGAGCAGTACGTC.

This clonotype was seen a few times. The CDR3 loop is CASSLDRWAIQETQYF. In nucleotides, the CDR3 is TGTGCCAGCAGCTTAGATCGTTGGGCTATCCAAGAGACCCAGTACTTC. This rearrangement joins TRBV7-9 to TRBJ2-5, with D hard to call. Germline CDR1 is SEHNR and CDR2 is FQNEAQ (reference sequence). This CDR3 spans 16 amino acids. The V end lost 1 base, the J end lost 1 base, and 13 bases lay between the germline ends.

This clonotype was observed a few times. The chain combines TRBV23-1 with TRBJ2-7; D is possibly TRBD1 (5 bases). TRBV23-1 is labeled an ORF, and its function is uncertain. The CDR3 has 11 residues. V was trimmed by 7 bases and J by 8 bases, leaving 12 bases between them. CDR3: CASTAGKKQYV. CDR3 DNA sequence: TGCGCCAGCACAGCAGGGAAGAAGCAGTACGTC.

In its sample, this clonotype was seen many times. CDR3 nucleotides: TGTGCCAGCAGCCCGCGGGAAGCCAAAAACATTCAGTACTTC. Its protein is CASSPREAKNIQYF. This chain connects TRBV7-2 to TRBJ2-4, with D possibly being TRBD2 (6 bases). This CDR3 is built from 14 residues. V was pared by 5 bases and J by 0 bases, with 8 bases between. Germline assignment: CDR1 SGHTA and CDR2 FQGNSA.

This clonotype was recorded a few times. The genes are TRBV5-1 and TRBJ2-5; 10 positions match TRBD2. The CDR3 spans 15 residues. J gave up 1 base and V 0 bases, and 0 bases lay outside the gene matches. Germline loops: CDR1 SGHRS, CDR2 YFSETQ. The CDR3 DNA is TGCGCCAGCAGCTTGGAGCGGGGGGGCCAAGAGACCCAGTACTTC. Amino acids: CASSLERGGQETQYF.

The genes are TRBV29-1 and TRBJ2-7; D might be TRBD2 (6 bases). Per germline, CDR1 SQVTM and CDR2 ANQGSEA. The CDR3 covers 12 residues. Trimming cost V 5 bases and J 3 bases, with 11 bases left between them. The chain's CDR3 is CSVRGESYEQYV. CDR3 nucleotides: TGCAGCGTTCGCGGGGAGAGCTACGAGCAGTACGTC.

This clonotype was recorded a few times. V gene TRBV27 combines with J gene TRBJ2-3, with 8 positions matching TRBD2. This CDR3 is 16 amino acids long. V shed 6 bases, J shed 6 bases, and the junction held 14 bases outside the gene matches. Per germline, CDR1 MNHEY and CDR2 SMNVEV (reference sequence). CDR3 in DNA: TGTGCCAGCAGCCTTCTGGGCGGGGGGCCACGGGATACGCAGTATTTT. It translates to CASSLLGGGPRDTQYF.